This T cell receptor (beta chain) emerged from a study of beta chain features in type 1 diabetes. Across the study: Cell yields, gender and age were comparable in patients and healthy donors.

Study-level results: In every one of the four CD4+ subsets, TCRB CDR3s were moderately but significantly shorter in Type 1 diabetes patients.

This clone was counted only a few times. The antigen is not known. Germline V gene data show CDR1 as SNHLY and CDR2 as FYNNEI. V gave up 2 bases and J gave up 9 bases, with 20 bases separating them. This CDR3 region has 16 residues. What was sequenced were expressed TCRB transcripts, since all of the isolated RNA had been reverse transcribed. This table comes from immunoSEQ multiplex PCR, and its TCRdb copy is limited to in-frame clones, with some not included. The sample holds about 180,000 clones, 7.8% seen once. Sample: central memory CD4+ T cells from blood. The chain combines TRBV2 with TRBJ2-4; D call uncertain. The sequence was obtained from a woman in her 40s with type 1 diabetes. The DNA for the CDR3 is TGTGCCAGCAGTGAAAGGAGAAGGTCACCCTCCAGCATTCAGTACTTC. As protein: CASSERRRSPSSIQYF.